This TCR beta chain was observed in a study of blood T cell repertoires in COVID-19. At the level of the study: Acute-phase and convalescent COVID-19 samples originated in the United States, Italy and Spain.

Per the germline V gene, CDR1 is MNHEY and CDR2 is SVGAGI. After removal of 5 bases from V and 3 bases from J, the junction contained 7 bases not matched to a gene. The length of the CDR3 is 14 residues. Per the original methods: Amplifying reference gene primers gave estimates of nucleated cell counts. The table came from immunoSEQ multiplex PCR; TCRdb's copy has only in-frame clones and leaves some out. V and J calls and clone size are as listed in that table; D and trimming were resolved from the DNA. The sample gives approximately 92,000 clones, 81% of which show up once; around 4.1% is in the top ten.

The sequencing sample was made of peripheral blood. The chain links TRBV6-5 to TRBJ2-7; 7 nucleotides align to TRBD1. The source of this sequence is a man aged 55 to 70 with acute or convalescent COVID-19. The CDR3 protein is CASSPRDSRYEQYF. The CDR3 bases are TGTGCCAGCAGTCCCCGGGACAGCCGCTACGAGCAGTACTTC.